Included here is one T cell receptor (beta chain) sequence, with context. This sample is part of a study of T cell changes during pregnancy in multiple sclerosis. CDR1 and CDR2 from the germline V gene are SGHRS and YFSETQ. This CDR3 is 15 amino acids long. V gave up 4 bases and J gave up 6 bases; unmatched junction bases: 6. This table comes from immunoSEQ multiplex PCR, and its TCRdb copy is limited to in-frame clones, with some not included. The top ten clones hold more than 0.95% of a sample with tens of thousands of clones, around 90% of them seen once. The chain has TRBV5-1 and TRBJ2-3; 12 bases match TRBD1. The sample here was CD4+ T cells from peripheral blood mononuclear cells, taken before pregnancy. This sequence originates from a female donor with multiple sclerosis, enrolled in a pregnancy study. The CDR3 loop reads CASSVGQGAMDTQYF. The CDR3 DNA reads as TGCGCCAGCAGCGTGGGACAGGGGGCGATGGATACGCAGTATTTT.